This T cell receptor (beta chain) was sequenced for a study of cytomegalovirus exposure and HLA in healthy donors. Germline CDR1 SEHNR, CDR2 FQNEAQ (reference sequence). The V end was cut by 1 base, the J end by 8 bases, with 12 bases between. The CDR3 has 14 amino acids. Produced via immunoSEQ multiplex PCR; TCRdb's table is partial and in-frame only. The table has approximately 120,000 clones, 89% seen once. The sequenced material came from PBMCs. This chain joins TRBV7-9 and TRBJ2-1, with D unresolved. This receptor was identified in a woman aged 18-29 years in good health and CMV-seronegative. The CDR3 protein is CASSLGTVADEQFF. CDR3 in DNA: TGTGCCAGCAGCTTAGGTACGGTCGCCGATGAGCAGTTCTTC.